Here is one T cell receptor beta chain with its context. Its antigen remains unknown. TCRdb's copy holds only in-frame clones and misses some; the assay was immunoSEQ multiplex PCR. The sample lists fewer than 120,000 clones, 81% occurring once. The CDR3 has 14 residues. The V end was cut by 5 bases, the J end by 5 bases, with 13 bases between. Germline V gene data show CDR1 as LNHDA and CDR2 as SQIVND (reference sequence). The data originate from a study of T cell responses to AZD1222 COVID-19 vaccine. Findings and caveats of the study: The reported proportion of spike-specific TCRs targeting unmutated variant regions was nearly half. A mostly white British donor set with more females was recruited, and clonal diversity was possibly underestimated. After two AZD1222 doses, spike-specific TCR breadth and depth rose versus day 0. Researchers took repertoire samples only after the peak T cell response had come.

The starting material was peripheral blood, obtained on day 0 of AZD1222 vaccination. The chain couples TRBV19 to TRBJ2-1, with D possibly matching TRBD2 (6 bases). The source of this sequence is an adult in good health. Here the CDR3 reads CASSVGGRHNEQFF. DNA of the CDR3: TGTGCCAGTAGTGTCGGGGGTCGACACAATGAGCAGTTCTTC.